This entry concerns a single TCR beta chain. Sequencing used immunoSEQ multiplex PCR; TCRdb keeps in-frame clones, though not all of them. The repertoire holds a few hundred thousand clones, with approximately 85% as singletons. The V gene's germline CDR1 is MDHEN and CDR2 SYDVKM. V lost 5 bases, J lost 7 bases, and 12 bases stayed unmatched. The CDR3 totals 16 residues. This record comes from a study of blood T cell repertoires in COVID-19. J is TRBJ1-2 and V is TRBV28, with 11 bases identical to TRBD1. Sample: peripheral blood. This receptor was identified in a human donor with COVID-19, enrolled during active disease. The donor label of this sample is uncertain. The CDR3: CASSRTGGNLISGYTF. The CDR3 nucleotides read TGTGCCAGCAGTAGGACAGGGGGCAACCTCATCTCTGGCTACACCTTC.